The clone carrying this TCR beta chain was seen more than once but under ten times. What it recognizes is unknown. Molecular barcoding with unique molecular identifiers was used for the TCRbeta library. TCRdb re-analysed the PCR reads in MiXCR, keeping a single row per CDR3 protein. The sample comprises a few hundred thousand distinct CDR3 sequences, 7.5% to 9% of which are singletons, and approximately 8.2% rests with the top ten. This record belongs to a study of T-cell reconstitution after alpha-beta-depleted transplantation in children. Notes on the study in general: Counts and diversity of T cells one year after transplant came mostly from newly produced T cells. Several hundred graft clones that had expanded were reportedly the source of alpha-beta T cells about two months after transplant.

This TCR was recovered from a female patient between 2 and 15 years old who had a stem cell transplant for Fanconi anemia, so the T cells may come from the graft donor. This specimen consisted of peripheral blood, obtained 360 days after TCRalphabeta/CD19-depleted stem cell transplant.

The CDR3 is CASSLRQGWSTGELFF. The CDR3 DNA reads TGTGCCAGCAGTCTTAGACAGGGGTGGAGCACCGGGGAGCTGTTTTTT. The chain links TRBV28 to TRBJ2-2; 8 bases align to TRBD1. Germline V gene lookup returns CDR1 MDHEN and CDR2 SYDVKM. Trimming took 5 bases from V and 4 from J; bases not matched to a gene: 9. The CDR3 is made up of 16 amino acids.